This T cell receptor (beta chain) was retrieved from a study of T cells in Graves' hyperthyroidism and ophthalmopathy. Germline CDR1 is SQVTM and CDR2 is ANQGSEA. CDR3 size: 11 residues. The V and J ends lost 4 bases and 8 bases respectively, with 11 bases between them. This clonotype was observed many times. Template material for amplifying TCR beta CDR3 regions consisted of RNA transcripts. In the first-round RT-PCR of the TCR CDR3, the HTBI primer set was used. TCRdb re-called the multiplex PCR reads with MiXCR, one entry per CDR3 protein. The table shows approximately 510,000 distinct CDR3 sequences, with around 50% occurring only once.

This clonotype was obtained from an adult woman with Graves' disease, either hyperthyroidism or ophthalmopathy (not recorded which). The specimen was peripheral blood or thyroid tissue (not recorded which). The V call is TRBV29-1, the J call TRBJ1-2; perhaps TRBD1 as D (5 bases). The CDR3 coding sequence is TGCAGCGTTGTCCAGGGAGGAGGCTACACCTTC. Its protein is CSVVQGGGYTF.